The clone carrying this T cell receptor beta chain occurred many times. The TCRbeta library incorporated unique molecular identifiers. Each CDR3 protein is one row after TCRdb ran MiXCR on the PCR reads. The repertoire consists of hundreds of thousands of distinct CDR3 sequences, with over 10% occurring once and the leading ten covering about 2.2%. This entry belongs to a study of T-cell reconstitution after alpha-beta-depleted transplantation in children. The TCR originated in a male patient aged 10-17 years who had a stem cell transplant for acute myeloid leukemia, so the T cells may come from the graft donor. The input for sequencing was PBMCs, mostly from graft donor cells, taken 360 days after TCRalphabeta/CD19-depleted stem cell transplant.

CDR3 region: CASSSQWDPTLYEQYF. The CDR3 region has the DNA TGTGCCAGCAGTTCCCAATGGGATCCTACTTTATACGAGCAGTACTTC. This rearrangement joins TRBV7-9 to TRBJ2-7; the D is unclear. This CDR3 is 16 amino acids long. V gave up 6 bases and J gave up 4 bases, with 22 bases separating them. Germline V gene data show CDR1 as SEHNR and CDR2 as FQNEAQ (reference sequence).